What follows describes a single T cell receptor beta chain. The sample comes from a study of blood T cell repertoires in COVID-19. The overall study: PBMCs, B-cell-depleted T cells, or T cells provided the cDNA or gDNA that made up the material.

Germline lookup yields CDR1 LGHDT and CDR2 YNNKEL (reference sequence). Losses at the gene ends were 4 bases for V and 3 bases for J; bases not matched to a gene: 6. The CDR3 covers 15 residues. Original handling: Researchers report that nucleated cell counts were estimated from reference gene primer amplification. Measured with immunoSEQ multiplex PCR; TCRdb has only the in-frame clones, and not every one. V and J calls and clone size are copied from that table; D and trimming were computed from the DNA. The table has fewer than 250,000 clones, roughly 87% seen once; the top ten hold around 7%. Source material: PBMCs or T cells enriched from blood (not recorded which). The chain joins TRBV3-1 (or the pseudogene TRBV3-2) to TRBJ1-5; 7 nucleotides agree with TRBD1. This receptor was obtained from a young man in a cohort exposed to, infected with or recovered from COVID-19 (not recorded which). The DNA for the CDR3 is TGTGCCAGCAGCCCCACAGGGGCCCTCAATCAGCCCCAGCATTTT. It is translated as CASSPTGALNQPQHF.